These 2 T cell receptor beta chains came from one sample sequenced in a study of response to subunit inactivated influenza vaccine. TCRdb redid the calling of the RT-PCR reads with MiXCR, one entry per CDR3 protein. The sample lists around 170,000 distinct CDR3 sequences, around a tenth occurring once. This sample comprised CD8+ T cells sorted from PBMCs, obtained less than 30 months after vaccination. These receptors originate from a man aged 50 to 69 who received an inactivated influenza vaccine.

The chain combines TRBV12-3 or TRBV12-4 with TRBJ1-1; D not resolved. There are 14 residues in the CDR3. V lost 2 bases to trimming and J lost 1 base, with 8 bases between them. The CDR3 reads CASSLMGRNTEAFF. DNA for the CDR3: TGTGCCAGCAGTTTAATGGGGAGGAACACTGAAGCTTTCTTT.

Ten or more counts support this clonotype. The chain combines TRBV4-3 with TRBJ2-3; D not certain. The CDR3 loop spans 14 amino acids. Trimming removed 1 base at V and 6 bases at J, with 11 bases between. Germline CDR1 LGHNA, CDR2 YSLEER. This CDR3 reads CASSQGLSRDTQYF. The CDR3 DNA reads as TGCGCCAGCAGCCAAGGTCTCTCACGGGATACGCAGTATTTT.